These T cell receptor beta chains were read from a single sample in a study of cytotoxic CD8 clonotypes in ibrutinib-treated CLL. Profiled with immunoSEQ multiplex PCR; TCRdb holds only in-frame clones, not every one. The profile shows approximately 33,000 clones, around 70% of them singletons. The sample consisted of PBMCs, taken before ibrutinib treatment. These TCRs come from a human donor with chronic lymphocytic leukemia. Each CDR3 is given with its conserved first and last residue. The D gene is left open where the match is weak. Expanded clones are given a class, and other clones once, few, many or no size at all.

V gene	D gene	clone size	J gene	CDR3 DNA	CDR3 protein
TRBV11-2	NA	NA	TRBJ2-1	TGTGCCAGCAGCTTAGCAGGGGTCCCTTCCTACAATGAGCAGTTCTTC	CASSLAGVPSYNEQFF
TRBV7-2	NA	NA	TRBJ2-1	TGTGCCAGCAGCTTTTTTGCGGGAAGTTCCCACAATGAGCAGTTCTTC	CASSFFAGSSHNEQFF
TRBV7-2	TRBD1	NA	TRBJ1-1	TGTGCCAGCAGCTCTCAACAGGGGGCTGAAGCTTTCTTT	CASSSQQGAEAFF
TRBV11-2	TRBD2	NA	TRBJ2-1	TGTGCCAGCAGCTTAGACCGACTAGCGACTATTGAGCAGTTCTTC	CASSLDRLATIEQFF
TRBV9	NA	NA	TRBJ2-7	TGTGCCAGCAGCAGGGGATATGATACCTACGAGCAGTACTTC	CASSRGYDTYEQYF
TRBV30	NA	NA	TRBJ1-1	TGTGCCTGGAGTGTACGTGTTCTTAACACTGAAGCTTTCTTT	CAWSVRVLNTEAFF
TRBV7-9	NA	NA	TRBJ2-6	TGTGCCAGCAGTTCTAGGGGGGCGGACTCTGGGGCCAACGTCCTGACTTTC	CASSSRGADSGANVLTF
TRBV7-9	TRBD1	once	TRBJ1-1	TGTGCCAGCAGCCACAGGGGCCGCACTGAAGCTTTCTTT	CASSHRGRTEAFF
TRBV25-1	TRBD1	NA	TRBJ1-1	TGTGCCAGCAGTGAAAGGGACAGACAGAACACTGAAGCTTTCTTT	CASSERDRQNTEAFF
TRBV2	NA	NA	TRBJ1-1	TGTGCCAGCAGTGGGGGTTTGATAGAGGCTTTCTTT	CASSGGLIEAFF
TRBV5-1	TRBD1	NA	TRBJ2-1	TGCGCCAGCAGCCTGTCGGGGACAGGGGGCCACAATGAGCAGTTCTTC	CASSLSGTGGHNEQFF
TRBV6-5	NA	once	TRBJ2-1	TGTGCCAGCAGTTCAGGGAGCTCCTACAATGAGCAGTTCTTC	CASSSGSSYNEQFF
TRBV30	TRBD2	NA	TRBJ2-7	TGTGCCTGGACCTCCGGGGGGAGCTCCTACGAGCAGTACTTC	CAWTSGGSSYEQYF
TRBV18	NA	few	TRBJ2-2	TGTGCCAGCTTAGGACAGACAACCGGGGAGCTGTTTTTT	CASLGQTTGELFF
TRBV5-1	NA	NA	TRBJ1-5	TGCGCCAGCAGCTTGGGAGGGAGCAATCAGCCCCAGCATTTT	CASSLGGSNQPQHF
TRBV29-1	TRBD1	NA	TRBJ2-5	TGCAGCGTTGAACCTACAGGGGGCGACGAAGAGACCCAGTACTTC	CSVEPTGGDEETQYF
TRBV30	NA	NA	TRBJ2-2	TGTGCCTGGAGTTACGGGGAGCTGTTTTTT	CAWSYGELFF
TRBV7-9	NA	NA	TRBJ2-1	TGTGCCAGCAGCCCAGGACAGACTCCCTACAATGAGCAGTTCTTC	CASSPGQTPYNEQFF
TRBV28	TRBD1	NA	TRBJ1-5	TGTGCCAGCAGACAGACAGGGGGCAATCAGCCCCAGCATTTT	CASRQTGGNQPQHF
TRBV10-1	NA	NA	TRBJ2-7	TGCGCCAGCACTCTTATGGGGCCTAAAGGGGACGAGCAGTACTTC	CASTLMGPKGDEQYF
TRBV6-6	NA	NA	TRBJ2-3	TGTGCCAGCAGTTACTCAGGGGGAGCGCCAGATACGCAGTATTTT	CASSYSGGAPDTQYF
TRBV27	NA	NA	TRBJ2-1	TGTGCCAGCAGTGAGGGGGGGGCCTACAATGAGCAGTTCTTC	CASSEGGAYNEQFF
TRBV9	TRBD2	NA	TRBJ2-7	TGTGCCAGCAGCCCGGGGACTATAATAACCTACGAGCAGTACTTC	CASSPGTIITYEQYF
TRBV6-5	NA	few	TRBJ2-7	TGTGCCACCCTCCGAGACTACGAGCAGTACTTC	CATLRDYEQYF
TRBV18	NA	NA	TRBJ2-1	TGTGCCAGCTCACCACCTTTAGTAAATGAGCAGTTCTTC	CASSPPLVNEQFF
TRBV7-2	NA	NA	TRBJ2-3	TGTGCCAGCAGCTTACCCCGACAGGCCAAAACCCAAAACACAGATACGCAGTATTTT	CASSLPRQAKTQNTDTQYF
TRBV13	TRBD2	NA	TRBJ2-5	TGTGCCAGCAGCTATAGCGGGGCACAAGAGACCCAGTACTTC	CASSYSGAQETQYF
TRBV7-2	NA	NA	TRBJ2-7	TGTGCCAGCCTACCTGGGGGATCCTACGAGCAGTACTTC	CASLPGGSYEQYF
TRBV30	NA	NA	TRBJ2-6	TGTGCCTGGAGTCCCCGCTCTGGGGCCAACGTCCTGACTTTC	CAWSPRSGANVLTF
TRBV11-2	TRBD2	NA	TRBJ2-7	TGTGCCAGCAGCCTTAGGAGGGGGGCTAGCGGGAGCAACGAGCAGTACTTC	CASSLRRGASGSNEQYF
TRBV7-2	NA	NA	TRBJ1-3	TGTGCCAGCAGCTTAGTAACAGCTGGAAACACCATATATTTT	CASSLVTAGNTIYF